This T cell receptor beta chain is from a study of T cell changes during pregnancy in multiple sclerosis. TCRdb's copy holds only in-frame clones and misses some; the assay was immunoSEQ multiplex PCR. This table holds tens of thousands of clones, roughly nine tenths found once. V gave up 5 bases and J gave up 6 bases; unmatched junction bases: 8. The CDR3 length is 15 residues. Looked up from germline, CDR1 is SGHTA and CDR2 is FQGTGA. V and J are TRBV7-3 and TRBJ2-1, with 9 bases that match TRBD2. The receptor was derived from a female donor with multiple sclerosis, enrolled in a pregnancy study. This material consisted of peripheral blood, taken before pregnancy. The CDR3 sequence is CASSRNLAGTNEQFF. The CDR3 bases are TGTGCCAGCAGCCGAAACCTAGCGGGGACCAATGAGCAGTTCTTC.